A selection of T cell receptor beta chains follows, all from one sample in a study of cytomegalovirus exposure and HLA in healthy donors. Here immunoSEQ multiplex PCR was the method, and the copy in TCRdb shows in-frame clones only, minus some. The data hold 130,000 or so clones, with approximately 82% observed a single time. Sequenced: PBMCs. Receptors were obtained from a man aged 40-50 years in good health and CMV-seronegative. Each CDR3 is given with its conserved first and last residue. The D gene is left open where the match is weak. Clone sizes are given selectively: once, few, many, or a class where the clone is expanded.

d_call clone_size j_call v_call cdr3_aa cdr3_nt
TRBD1 NA TRBJ2-2 TRBV5-1 CASSTGQASRTGELFF TGCGCCAGCAGCACCGGACAGGCCTCCCGTACCGGGGAGCTGTTTTTT
TRBD1 NA TRBJ1-1 TRBV25-1 CASGGQGSTEAFF TGTGCCAGCGGGGGACAGGGAAGCACTGAAGCTTTCTTT
NA NA TRBJ2-3 TRBV6-5 CASRAGTITDTQYF TGTGCCAGCAGAGCCGGGACAATCACAGATACGCAGTATTTT
TRBD2 NA TRBJ2-3 TRBV5-1 CASSTGTSGDAWHF TGCGCCAGCAGCACCGGGACTAGCGGGGATGCGTGGCATTTT
TRBD2 NA TRBJ2-7 TRBV6-5 CASGLAGEFHEQYF TGTGCCAGCGGACTAGCGGGAGAATTCCACGAGCAGTACTTC
TRBD1 NA TRBJ1-6 TRBV7-2 CASSLQGQGRAPLHF TGTGCCAGCAGCTTACAGGGACAGGGTAGGGCACCCCTCCACTTT
TRBD1 NA TRBJ2-3 TRBV7-7 CASSPGQGVTDTQYF TGTGCTAGCAGCCCCGGACAGGGTGTCACAGATACGCAGTATTTT
NA NA TRBJ1-5 TRBV7-9 CSSSLAEKPQHF TGTTCCAGCAGCTTAGCAGAGAAGCCCCAGCATTTT
NA NA TRBJ1-6 TRBV10-3 CAIRTGAADSPLHF TGTGCCATCAGGACTGGGGCAGCCGATTCACCCCTCCACTTT
NA NA TRBJ2-7 TRBV6-6 CASSYLSGNTYEQYF TGTGCCAGCAGTTACTTATCCGGGAATACCTACGAGCAGTACTTC
TRBD2 NA TRBJ2-5 TRBV11-2 CASTGTSNDQETQYF TGTGCCAGCACCGGGACTAGTAACGACCAAGAGACCCAGTACTTC
TRBD2 NA TRBJ2-5 TRBV10-3 CAIKETSGRAYETQYF TGTGCCATCAAGGAGACTAGCGGGAGGGCCTACGAGACCCAGTACTTC
NA NA TRBJ1-4 TRBV9 CASSGGGEKLFF TGTGCCAGCAGCGGGGGAGGTGAAAAACTGTTTTTT
TRBD2 NA TRBJ2-1 TRBV5-1 CASSFTGTSGNNEQFF TGCGCCAGCAGCTTTACCGGGACTAGCGGGAACAATGAGCAGTTCTTC
TRBD2 NA TRBJ2-5 TRBV2 CASSGEGRETQYF TGTGCCAGCAGTGGGGAGGGACGAGAGACCCAGTACTTC
TRBD2 NA TRBJ2-1 TRBV15 CATSRDLSGSLFF TGTGCCACCAGCAGGGACCTTAGCGGGAGCCTGTTCTTC
TRBD1 NA TRBJ2-7 TRBV18 CASSTVPGQGFSYEQYF TGTGCCAGCTCAACAGTGCCGGGACAGGGGTTCTCCTACGAGCAGTACTTC
TRBD1 few TRBJ2-7 TRBV7-2 CASRDRDRGSYEQYF TGTGCCAGCAGGGACCGGGACAGGGGGTCCTACGAGCAGTACTTC
NA NA TRBJ1-2 TRBV19 CASSASGLTF TGTGCCAGTAGTGCCTCAGGGTTAACCTTC
TRBD2 NA TRBJ2-2 TRBV7-2 CASSSFSGGNTGELFF TGTGCCAGCAGCTCCTTTAGCGGGGGGAACACCGGGGAGCTGTTTTTT
TRBD1 NA TRBJ2-2 TRBV27 CASSFRDRGRQPGELFF TGTGCCAGCAGTTTTAGGGACAGGGGCCGACAGCCCGGGGAGCTGTTTTTT
NA NA TRBJ2-6 TRBV7-2 CASTPGSGANVLTF TGTGCCAGCACCCCGGGCTCTGGGGCCAACGTCCTGACTTTC
TRBD1 NA TRBJ2-5 TRBV7-7 CASSIGTGAEETQYF TGTGCTAGCAGCATCGGGACAGGGGCAGAAGAGACCCAGTACTTC
TRBD1 NA TRBJ1-5 TRBV29-1 CSVETGQDQPQHF TGCAGCGTTGAAACGGGACAGGATCAGCCCCAGCATTTT
TRBD2 NA TRBJ2-1 TRBV28 CASSWAGTSGVGEQFF TGTGCCAGCAGTTGGGCTGGGACTAGCGGGGTCGGTGAGCAGTTCTTC
NA NA TRBJ2-7 TRBV7-2 CASSPPGHLSYEQYF TGTGCCAGCAGCCCTCCGGGACACCTCTCCTACGAGCAGTACTTC
NA few TRBJ2-1 TRBV5-1 CASSLGADNEQFF TGCGCCAGCAGCTTGGGGGCAGACAATGAGCAGTTCTTC
NA NA TRBJ2-7 TRBV7-2 CASSLVAQLYEQYF TGTGCCAGCAGCTTAGTCGCACAGCTCTACGAGCAGTACTTC
NA NA TRBJ2-7 TRBV2 CASTGGTSYEQYF TGTGCCAGCACGGGGGGCACTTCCTACGAGCAGTACTTC
TRBD2 NA TRBJ2-2 TRBV4-2 CASSQGTSGRDSNTGELFF TGTGCCAGCAGCCAAGGGACTAGCGGGAGGGACTCGAACACCGGGGAGCTGTTTTTT
NA NA TRBJ2-2 TRBV19 CASSIRFYGAGTGELFF TGTGCCAGTAGTATAAGATTTTATGGGGCCGGCACCGGGGAGCTGTTTTTT
TRBD1 NA TRBJ1-2 TRBV27 CASSFLQGAVTF TGTGCCAGCAGCTTTTTACAGGGGGCGGTCACCTTC
TRBD1 medium-sized TRBJ1-1 TRBV7-6 CASSRGGAAAEAFF TGTGCCAGCAGCAGAGGGGGCGCCGCCGCTGAAGCTTTCTTT
NA NA TRBJ2-1 TRBV28 CATQPVSGSSYNEQFF TGTGCCACCCAACCCGTCTCGGGGAGTTCCTACAATGAGCAGTTCTTC
TRBD2 NA TRBJ2-1 TRBV6-5 CASSYFMTSEYNEQFF TGTGCCAGCAGTTACTTCATGACTAGCGAATACAATGAGCAGTTCTTC